This T cell receptor beta chain was sequenced for a study of cytomegalovirus exposure and HLA in healthy donors (dated by TCRdb to 2016 to 2017). In terms of the full investigation: An earlier analysis of roughly 500 of the donors reported approximately 270 Gb of sequence data and 100 million to 140 million unique TCR beta sequences from about 179 million T cells. An early release that covered roughly 600 HLA-typed donors contained around 330 gigabases of sequencing data and tens of millions of unique TCR sequences. Among the roughly 390 genotyped donors, roughly 80% belonged to the genetic ancestry cluster associated with self-reported Caucasian donors. The study aimed to test whether cataloging public T cell receptors could reveal signatures of past pathogen exposure. The study profiled the T cell repertoires of 550 to 700 subjects by immunosequencing and related them to cytomegalovirus serostatus. A separate validation cohort of 100 to 150 different subjects was used in addition to the roughly 670-subject first cohort. The study combined high-throughput TCR immunosequencing, statistical association of individual TCRs with disease status, and machine learning to predict cytomegalovirus infection status. A later analysis re-examined previously published TCR beta repertoires from more than 600 donors and added high-resolution HLA genotyping to investigate patterns of TCR occurrence. Rather than drawing on any new phenotypic data, the later analysis identified candidate immune exposures from TCR beta sequences and the way those sequences occurred across donors. An earlier analysis of several hundred of the donors applied high-throughput TCR beta sequencing to assess whether each TCR beta V gene segment acted as functional or pseudogenic. Alongside the repertoire data, information on donor age, sex, ethnicity and CMV serostatus was compiled. A later genetic analysis took genome-wide SNP genotypes for about 55% of the roughly 700 donors and used that subset as a discovery cohort. All discovery cohort repertoires had been generated on a single sequencing platform. Class I and class II HLA loci were covered by the typing at four-digit resolution. Typing coverage differed by locus: A, B, C, DRB1 and DQB1 were typed in roughly 629-640 donors, DQA1 in 500 to 550, DPA1 in 600 to 610, and DPB1 in around 440. A few DR-DQ haplotypes were handled as single units for association and clustering because linkage in the cohort was strong. On average, roughly 240,000 unique TCR beta nucleotide sequences were sequenced per donor among 398 genotyped donors of the cohort, with roughly 19% of those sequences being non-productive. Overall study results and their limits: Specific HLA alleles were associated with 15,000 to 20,000 TCR beta sequences at a false discovery rate of 0.05 in a later analysis. Broadly in line with IMGT annotations, most TCR beta V segments showed up in productive rearrangements about 87% or about 30% of the time in an earlier analysis of around 550 of the donors. Roughly uniform sequencing depth across donors was assumed in presence/absence analyses, although this assumption may not hold. V-gene and J-gene trimming of TCR beta chains was associated with a missense DCLRE1C variant in a later genetic analysis, and the association was replicated in an independent cohort. Correlated functional status among segregating V segments might reflect linkage disequilibrium, but an unknown experimental factor could not be ruled out. Compared with the roughly 700-donor mean, donors in an Asian-associated ancestry cluster had fewer N-insertions in productive TCRs, according to a later genetic analysis. A cluster of highly shared sequence variants was judged likely to represent a technical artifact of the sequencing pipeline. A further reported finding was that TCR beta sequences accurately predicted the HLA-A and HLA-B alleles for most subjects in the first cohort. Compared with equally common non-associated chains, HLA-associated TCR beta chains in a later analysis were more clonally expanded and had lower generation probabilities. A later analysis reported that several top co-occurrence clusters appeared linked to parvovirus B19, influenza, CMV and Epstein-Barr virus. Some IMGT-functional V segments, including TRBV6-2 and TRBV6-3, could not be told apart with the 87-base-pair reads, so those segments were excluded. The study gave a list of under 200 TCR beta chains associated with cytomegalovirus. Because counts were too low, roughly 18 rarely observed V segments, including chromosome 9 orphons, were left out of the earlier analysis of several hundred of the donors. Three of the identified cytomegalovirus-associated TCR beta chains were confirmed in vitro to be specific for cytomegalovirus antigens. A later analysis found that TCR association rates varied across HLA loci, with DRB1 alleles showing the most associated TCRs and HLA-C alleles the fewest. The classifier was reported to diagnose cytomegalovirus status with high specificity and sensitivity in both the original cohort and the validation cohort. In this cohort, only TCR beta chains were sequenced, and detectable features were limited by the absence of alpha or paired-chain data. When HLA alleles, especially DR and DQ, strongly co-occurred, TCR associations were difficult to assign to individual alleles. In a later analysis, most CMV-associated TCR beta chains were found to appear HLA-restricted, with HLA associations seemingly driven largely by CMV exposure. Because some donors lacked HLA typing at each locus, the association tests relied only on the typed subset. Immune exposure information for the cohort was limited to CMV serostatus. Across donors, most TCR sequences were observed very rarely, whereas some public TCRs were present in many individuals. According to the authors, the approach could potentially be generalized to other disease states and immunological phenotypes.

The cohort was made up of 500 to 800 healthy bone marrow donors. At the time of sampling, all cohort members were nominally healthy, though unrecorded immune exposures were likely present. The donor was CMV seropositive and was included in the group of approximately 300 seropositive cohort members. A peripheral blood sample was collected from each donor, and TCR beta sequencing was performed on peripheral blood mononuclear cells. Genomic DNA extraction from the blood cell samples was performed with the Qiagen DNeasy Blood Extraction Kit. Preparation of the library involved the immunoSEQ multiplex PCR assay. The multiplex PCR relied on a mix of 60 forward primers for TCR Vbeta segments and 13 reverse primers for TCR Jbeta segments. A multiplex PCR assay on genomic DNA amplified the CDR3 region of rearranged TCR beta genes. The Illumina HiSeq System was used to sequence the amplified TCR beta libraries as 87-base-pair reads. In the paper's pipeline: A later analysis tallied 75 million to 95 million unique TCR beta chains across the 650 to 750 repertoires, and around 9.9 million of those chains were shared by two or more donors. To remove PCR and sequencing errors, raw reads were error-corrected and collapsed into unique sequences using a nearest-neighbor algorithm that merged closely related sequences. Alignment of CDR3 sequences to IMGT reference sequences was used to assign V, D and J gene segments. Each retained sequence needed at least a six-nucleotide match to both a V gene segment and a J gene segment. Rearrangements were classified as productive when the CDR3 lacked stop codons and remained in frame with V and J, and all other rearrangements were classified as non-productive. CDR3 was defined according to IMGT convention as the region running from the second conserved V-encoded cysteine to the conserved J-encoded phenylalanine. The earlier analysis of about 570 of the donors excluded any sequence lacking an unambiguous match to a single V gene segment. An earlier analysis of 587 of the donors called V segments functional above 56.7% productive rearrangements and segregating when the between-donor standard deviation exceeded 5%. A statistical classification framework was built to diagnose cytomegalovirus status from the catalog of TCR beta chain sequences. A later analysis assigned V and J genes by comparing TCR nucleotide sequences with IMGT/GENE-DB human TR gene sequences. Using the TCRdist pipeline, a later analysis assigned CDR3 sequences along with most-parsimonious VDJ recombination scenarios. In a later analysis, each TCR beta chain was defined by its CDR3 amino acid sequence together with its V-gene family, and reads lacking a unique V-gene family were excluded. A later analysis removed 550 to 650 highly shared, low-generation-probability nucleotide sequences to deal with suspected cross-contamination and a sequencing artifact. In a later analysis, a clonal expansion index was calculated for each public chain from normalized within-repertoire ranks of inferred template counts. A later analysis computed generation probabilities with a VDJ recombination model fitted to out-of-frame rearrangements, and checked the results against IGoR. In a later analysis, hypergeometric tests were used to score TCR-TCR, TCR-HLA and TCR-CMV co-occurrence, with a repertoire-size bias correction applied to TCR pairs. In a later analysis, false discovery rates were estimated by permuting HLA or CMV assignments 20 times. In a later analysis, co-occurring TCRs were grouped using DBSCAN, and TCRdist sequence similarity was added for clustering within HLA-allele-positive subsets. Repertoires with fewer than 30,000 or more than 120,000 public chains were left out of co-occurrence clustering, as were four to six repertoires with anomalous nucleotide sharing. Here the immuneACCESS table is served through TCRdb, limited to in-frame sequences with V and J called. Missing clones are a known gap in these copies; in checked studies unresolved V genes cover under half, and the rest lacks a known reason. V, J and clone size reflect that table, while D and trimming were determined from the DNA. For this sample the table gives approximately 130,000 clones, of which 82% were detected only once. The ten largest clonotypes hold just over 8% of the sample.

This clone has more than one count but fewer than ten. Its antigen remains undetermined. It has no much larger one-base neighbor in the sample; base qualities were not kept. In the germline V gene (reference sequence), CDR1 corresponds to SGHNT and CDR2 to YYREEE. V is pruned by 2 bases and J by 7 bases, leaving 4 bases of the junction without a gene match. Its CDR3 holds 13 amino acids, cysteine through phenylalanine. Only the CDR3 part of the read is kept: 39 bases, read in frame from the first base. Input material: PBMCs. Here the chain combines TRBV5-4 and TRBJ1-2; 8 bases in the junction line up with TRBD1. The clonotype comes from a woman in her forties or fifties in good health and CMV-seropositive. The DNA sequence is TGTGCCAGCAGCTTAGTGACAGGGGTTGGCTACACCTTC. It specifies CASSLVTGVGYTF. The reference TRBV5-4 and TRBJ1-2 proteins fill in what lies around the CDR3, so the full variable domain reads ETGVTQSPTHLIKTRGQQVTLRCSSQSGHNTVSWYQQALGQGPQFIFQYYREEENGRGNFPPRFSGLQFPNYSSELNVNALELDDSALYLCASSLVTGVGYTFGSGTRLTVV.